This record covers a single T cell receptor beta chain. What it binds is not known. This CDR3 contains 14 residues. Trimming stripped 2 bases from V and 4 bases from J, with 12 bases between. The germline gives CDR1 SGHNT, CDR2 YYREEE (reference sequence). The entry originates in a study of blood T cells in healthy people across ages. General study points: Estimated diversity that came from one million T cells was considered an underestimate.

A second roughly 6 to 11 cycle PCR used barcoded and J-beta primers. One entry per CDR3 protein results from TCRdb running MiXCR on the 5' RACE reads. The sample records 730,000 or so distinct CDR3 sequences, roughly 41% being singletons. V usage is TRBV5-4 and J usage is TRBJ1-2, with TRBD1 as a possible D gene (6 bases). Sequences were obtained from blood. This sequence was found in a man older than 75 in good health. CDR3 amino acids: CASSFNREGYGYTF. The CDR3 DNA sequence: TGTGCCAGCAGCTTTAACAGGGAAGGCTATGGCTACACCTTC.